Presented here are 31 T cell receptor beta chains from one specimen sequenced in a study of OX40 agonist ivuxolimab in advanced cancers. The repertoire was sequenced with immunoSEQ multiplex PCR; TCRdb's copy has only in-frame clones and lacks some. This table has 54,000 or so clones, approximately 80% appearing once. Source: CD4+ or CD8+ T cells sorted from blood, taken in a trial of the OX40 agonist ivuxolimab. The source is an adult with an advanced solid tumor such as melanoma, head and neck, liver or kidney cancer.

V is TRBV19 and J is TRBJ2-3; 9 nucleotides agree with TRBD2. The V gene's germline CDR1 is LNHDA and CDR2 SQIVND (reference sequence). CDR3 length: 17 amino acids. V trimming: 0 bases; J trimming: 2 bases; junction bases outside the gene matches: 6. CDR3 region: CASSIEGASGDTDTQYF. CDR3 nucleotides: TGTGCCAGTAGTATAGAGGGTGCTAGCGGGGACACAGATACGCAGTATTTT.

This chain joins TRBV11-2 and TRBJ2-7, with 8 bases fitting TRBD1. The CDR3 is 15 amino acids. The ends lost 4 bases at V and 2 bases at J; junction bases unmatched: 7. CDR1 SGHAT and CDR2 FQNNGV come from the germline V gene. CDR3 protein: CASSYRTGSPYEQYF. CDR3 coding DNA: TGTGCCAGCAGCTATCGGACAGGGAGTCCCTACGAGCAGTACTTC.

V is TRBV7-6 and J is TRBJ1-1, with D possibly being TRBD1 (5 bases). With 2 bases removed from V and 5 bases from J, the gap between germline ends came to 18 bases. The germline V gene encodes CDR1 SGHVS and CDR2 FNYEAQ. The CDR3 consists of 16 residues. The chain's CDR3 is CASSLRPGRGRTEAFF. As DNA, the CDR3 is TGTGCCAGCAGCTTAAGACCAGGGAGGGGTCGTACTGAAGCTTTCTTT.

This clone appeared a single time. The chain links TRBV28 to TRBJ1-2; no clear D gene. In germline, CDR1 is MDHEN, CDR2 SYDVKM. V lost 3 bases to trimming and J lost 10 bases, with 15 bases between them. The CDR3 is 13 residues long. CDR3 bases: TGTGCCAGCAGTTTCCAGGACCAACTGGTCTACACCTTC. Translating it yields CASSFQDQLVYTF.

The chain links TRBV7-6 to TRBJ2-7; 10 bases are shared with TRBD2. The CDR3 totals 15 residues. In germline, CDR1 is SGHVS, CDR2 FNYEAQ. The V and J ends lost 5 bases and 5 bases, in that order; junction bases with no gene match: 9. CDR3 protein: CASSPALAGANEQYF. The CDR3 nucleotides are TGTGCCAGCAGCCCCGCCCTAGCGGGGGCTAACGAGCAGTACTTC.

The V and J genes are TRBV19 and TRBJ2-4, with a tentative D call TRBD1 (6 bases). Germline lookup yields CDR1 LNHDA and CDR2 SQIVND (reference sequence). V shed 4 bases and J shed 1 base, with 26 bases lying between them. The CDR3 is 20 amino acids. The DNA of the CDR3 is TGTGCCAGTAGTAAAGGGCTCGGGCAGGGGATGGGAAGGGCCAAAAACATTCAGTACTTC. Amino acid sequence: CASSKGLGQGMGRAKNIQYF.

The V call is TRBV7-9, the J call TRBJ2-1; 14 nucleotides line up with TRBD2. J gave up 8 bases and V 0 bases, and 12 bases lay outside the gene matches. CDR1 and CDR2 from the germline V gene are SEHNR and FQNEAQ (reference sequence). This CDR3 comprises 19 residues. The CDR3 DNA follows: TGTGCCAGCAGCTTAGCTAGACTAGCGGGAGGGCCGGTTGGGGATGAGCAGTTCTTC. Encoded protein: CASSLARLAGGPVGDEQFF.

CDR3 nucleotides: TGTGCCAGTAGTATCGGGACAGGGGGCCGTAGTACAGATACGCAGTATTTT. This gives the protein CASSIGTGGRSTDTQYF. This chain uses TRBV19 with TRBJ2-3, with 12 positions matching TRBD1. The CDR3 spans 17 residues. From germline, CDR1 is LNHDA and CDR2 SQIVND (reference sequence). Germline trimming cut 3 bases from V and 3 bases from J; bases unmatched to any gene: 7.

This chain joins TRBV2 and TRBJ1-1; no reliable D call. Trimming left V 9 bases short and J 0 bases short, with 11 bases between. Per the germline V gene, CDR1 is SNHLY and CDR2 is FYNNEI. This CDR3 comprises 13 residues. The CDR3 DNA follows: TGTGCCAGTCTTACAGACATGAACACTGAAGCTTTCTTT. It specifies CASLTDMNTEAFF.

This clone occurred a few times. This chain uses TRBV6-1 with TRBJ1-6; D is possibly TRBD1 (5 bases). Germline-derived CDR1 and CDR2 are MNHNS and SASEGT. This CDR3 is 15 amino acids long. Trimming took off 8 bases at V and 0 bases at J, with 11 bases between the two ends. The CDR3 DNA sequence: TGTGCCAGCGGGGCAGGGAGCTCCTATAATTCACCCCTCCACTTT. It specifies CASGAGSSYNSPLHF.

The chain employs TRBV5-8 and TRBJ1-2; D not resolved. V was trimmed by 0 bases and J by 5 bases, leaving 11 bases between them. Germline CDR1 SGHTS, CDR2 YDEGEE. The CDR3 contains 14 residues. For the CDR3, the DNA is TGTGCCAGCAGCTTGGTACGGGCCAATTATGGCTACACCTTC. This sequence encodes CASSLVRANYGYTF.

The rearrangement uses TRBV10-3 and TRBJ2-7, with TRBD2 identical over 9 bases. The CDR3 consists of 16 residues. CDR1 is ENHRY, CDR2 SYGVKD, per germline. The trim removed 3 bases at V and 5 bases at J, leaving 11 bases unmatched. CDR3 protein: CAISDEHSGGNDEQYF. DNA for the CDR3: TGTGCCATCAGTGACGAGCATAGCGGGGGAAACGACGAGCAGTACTTC.

This chain joins TRBV19 and TRBJ2-6; no firm D call. The CDR3 covers 15 residues. Trimming left V 3 bases short and J 2 bases short, with 8 bases between. Germline CDR1 is LNHDA and CDR2 is SQIVND (reference sequence). CDR3 nucleotides: TGTGCCAGTAGTATCGCCCGAGCTGGGGCCAACGTCCTGACTTTC. The encoded protein is CASSIARAGANVLTF.

The rearrangement uses TRBV28 and TRBJ2-1, with 7 bases identical to TRBD2. V shed 2 bases and J 5 bases; nucleotides not matched to a gene: 6. The CDR3 has 15 residues. CDR1 and CDR2 from the germline V gene are MDHEN and SYDVKM. This CDR3 reads CASSLPSGANNEQFF. The CDR3, as DNA: TGTGCCAGCAGTTTACCTAGCGGAGCGAACAATGAGCAGTTCTTC.

V is TRBV19 and J is TRBJ1-2; D gene unclear. There are 12 residues in the CDR3. V was clipped by 6 bases and J by 1 base, with 6 bases between them. CDR1 is LNHDA and CDR2 is SQIVND in the germline V gene (reference sequence). This CDR3 reads CASRDVNYGYTF. CDR3 bases: TGTGCCAGTAGAGACGTTAACTATGGCTACACCTTC.

This clone was recorded only once. The gene calls are TRBV7-9 and TRBJ1-1; TRBD1 is a possible D gene (6 bases). Germline V gives CDR1 SEHNR, CDR2 FQNEAQ (reference sequence). V lost 5 bases and J 6 bases, leaving 16 bases between the germline ends. The CDR3 consists of 14 residues. CDR3 amino acids: CASSPPRGLAEAFF. As DNA, the CDR3 is TGTGCCAGCAGCCCACCCAGGGGTTTGGCTGAAGCTTTCTTT.

This chain links TRBV5-1 with TRBJ2-3; 10 bases are a match to TRBD2. The CDR3 contains 15 residues. V lost 0 bases to trimming and J lost 4 bases; unmatched junction nucleotides: 2. CDR1 is SGHRS, CDR2 YFSETQ, per germline. The CDR3 region has the DNA TGCGCCAGCAGCTTGGGGCTAGCGGGAGCAGATACGCAGTATTTT. Encoded protein: CASSLGLAGADTQYF. The complete variable domain, with remaining parts taken from reference TRBV5-1 and TRBJ2-3, reads KAGVTQTPRYLIKTRGQQVTLSCSPISGHRSVSWYQQTPGQGLQFLFEYFSETQRNKGNFPGRFSGRQFSNSRSEMNVSTLELGDSALYLCASSLGLAGADTQYFGPGTRLTVL.

This clone appeared a single time. The chain recombines TRBV7-3 with TRBJ1-1, with D uncertain. Germline values: CDR1 SGHTA, CDR2 FQGTGA. With 2 bases removed from V and 2 bases from J, the gap between germline ends came to 9 bases. This CDR3 spans 14 amino acids. The chain's CDR3 is CASSLVAGNTEAFF. CDR3 bases: TGTGCCAGCAGCTTAGTTGCAGGTAACACTGAAGCTTTCTTT.

The V call is TRBV5-8, the J call TRBJ2-3; tentative D call: TRBD2 (5 bases). Trimming cost V 4 bases and J 4 bases, with 10 bases left between them. The CDR3 totals 13 residues. Germline CDR1 is SGHTS and CDR2 is YDEGEE. The CDR3 protein is CASSPFGADTQYF. DNA of the CDR3: TGTGCCAGCAGCCCGTTCGGGGCAGATACGCAGTATTTT.

There are a few counts of this clone. V is TRBV19 and J is TRBJ1-2, with TRBD1 matching 9 bases. The CDR3 consists of 15 residues. Trimming removed 6 bases from V and 3 bases from J; junction bases left unmatched: 8. The germline gives CDR1 LNHDA, CDR2 SQIVND (reference sequence). The CDR3 DNA is TGTGCCAGTAGCGTCCCGGGACAGGGTCACTATGGCTACACCTTC. Amino acid sequence: CASSVPGQGHYGYTF.

V and J are TRBV5-1 and TRBJ1-4; D might be TRBD1 (5 bases). Germline V gene sequence: CDR1 SGHRS, CDR2 YFSETQ. The ends were cut back, 0 bases at V and 4 bases at J, with 10 bases in the middle. This CDR3 has 15 amino acids. CDR3 bases: TGCGCCAGCAGCTTGGGTCCAGGGAATAATGAAAAACTGTTTTTT. It translates to CASSLGPGNNEKLFF.

The chain has TRBV9 and TRBJ2-7; 10 positions agree with TRBD2. The V gene's germline CDR1 is SGDLS and CDR2 YYNGEE. V lost 0 bases and J lost 6; bases outside the gene matches: 3. The CDR3 length is 14 residues. The CDR3 coding sequence is TGTGCCAGCAGCGTAGGGCTAGCGGGGGTCGAGCAGTACTTC. It yields the protein CASSVGLAGVEQYF.

CDR3 bases: TGTGCCAGCAGTCTGAAACCGGGACTCCACGAGCAGTACTTC. As protein: CASSLKPGLHEQYF. The chain employs TRBV28 and TRBJ2-7, with D possibly matching TRBD2 (6 bases). V shed 5 bases and J shed 5 bases, with 16 bases lying between them. CDR1 and CDR2 from the germline V gene are MDHEN and SYDVKM. The CDR3 runs 14 residues. Using reference TRBV28 and TRBJ2-7 for the parts outside the CDR3, the full variable domain is DVKVTQSSRYLVKRTGEKVFLECVQDMDHENMFWYRQDPGLGLRLIYFSYDVKMKEKGDIPEGYSVSREKKERFSLILESASTNQTSMYLCASSLKPGLHEQYFGPGTRLTVT.

This rearrangement joins TRBV5-1 to TRBJ2-2, with 7 nucleotides matching TRBD1. V trimming: 3 bases; J trimming: 5 bases; junction bases outside the gene matches: 10. Germline CDR1 and CDR2: SGHRS and YFSETQ. CDR3 size: 16 residues. The CDR3 loop reads CASSYLQGQGTGELFF. CDR3 sequence (DNA): TGCGCCAGCAGCTACCTACAGGGGCAGGGGACCGGGGAGCTGTTTTTT.

The chain employs TRBV7-9 and TRBJ2-3, with D unclear. The CDR3 length is 12 residues. V dropped 3 bases and J dropped 4 bases, with 5 bases sitting between them. Germline V gene sequence: CDR1 SEHNR, CDR2 FQNEAQ (reference sequence). The chain's CDR3 is CASSFSSDTQYF. Written as DNA, the CDR3 is TGTGCCAGCAGCTTCAGTTCAGATACGCAGTATTTT.

The gene calls are TRBV6-5 and TRBJ1-5; D ambiguous. Germline values: CDR1 MNHEY, CDR2 SVGAGI. The CDR3 consists of 15 residues. Trimming left V 2 bases short and J 0 bases short, with 8 bases between. In DNA form, the CDR3 reads TGTGCCAGCAGTTACCTCTGGGATAGCAATCAGCCCCAGCATTTT. It yields the protein CASSYLWDSNQPQHF.

The CDR3 region has the DNA TGTGCCAGCAGTTATATTAAGGGCAGGGAGTCCGAAGCTTTCTTT. It codes for CASSYIKGRESEAFF. V and J are TRBV6-5 and TRBJ1-1; tentative D call: TRBD1 (5 bases). This CDR3 is built from 15 residues. Trimming took off 3 bases at V and 8 bases at J, with 19 bases between the two ends. CDR1 MNHEY and CDR2 SVGAGI come from the germline V gene.

This chain joins TRBV6-6 and TRBJ1-2; D remains ambiguous. The CDR3 contains 15 residues. Trimming shortened V by 0 bases and J by 8 bases, and 16 bases separated the two germline ends. Looked up from germline, CDR1 is MNHNY and CDR2 is SVGAGI (reference sequence). The CDR3 here is CASSYSTGLRRGYTF. CDR3 DNA sequence: TGTGCCAGCAGTTACTCTACCGGGTTAAGGAGGGGCTACACCTTC.

This clone showed up just once. The chain carries TRBV6-6 and TRBJ1-2; TRBD1 might be the D (5 bases). The V end was cut by 7 bases, the J end by 0 bases, with 18 bases between. The CDR3 totals 16 residues. CDR1 and CDR2 (germline): MNHNY, SVGAGI (reference sequence). The CDR3 DNA sequence: TGTGCCAGCATCCATAAGGCGGGGGGTGCTAACTATGGCTACACCTTC. Translated, it gives CASIHKAGGANYGYTF.

The chain combines TRBV18 with TRBJ1-1; D is perhaps TRBD1 (6 bases). The V gene's germline CDR1 is KGHSH and CDR2 LQKENI. The CDR3 extends over 14 amino acids. Trimming stripped 8 bases from V and 0 bases from J, with 13 bases between. The DNA for the CDR3 is TGTGCCAGCGCGAAACAGGGACTGAACACTGAAGCTTTCTTT. It specifies CASAKQGLNTEAFF.

The chain recombines TRBV27 with TRBJ1-1; D might be TRBD1 (6 bases). Trimming shortened V by 6 bases and J by 5 bases, and 16 bases separated the two germline ends. Germline V gene data show CDR1 as MNHEY and CDR2 as SMNVEV (reference sequence). This CDR3 is 14 amino acids long. In DNA, the CDR3 is TGTGCCAGCAGCTGGGAGGGGGGGAGAACTGAAGCTTTCTTT. As protein: CASSWEGGRTEAFF.